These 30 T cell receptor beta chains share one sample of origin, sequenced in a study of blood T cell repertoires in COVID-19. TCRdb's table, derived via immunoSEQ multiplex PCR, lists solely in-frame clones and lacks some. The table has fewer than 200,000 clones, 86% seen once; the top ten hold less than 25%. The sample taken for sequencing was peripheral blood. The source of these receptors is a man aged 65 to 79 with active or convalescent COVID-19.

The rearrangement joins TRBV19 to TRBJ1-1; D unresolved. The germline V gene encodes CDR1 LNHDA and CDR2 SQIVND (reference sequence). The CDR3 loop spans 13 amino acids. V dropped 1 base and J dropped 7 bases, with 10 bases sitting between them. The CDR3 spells CASSIGPADEAFF. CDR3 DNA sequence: TGTGCCAGTAGTATAGGGCCAGCGGATGAAGCTTTCTTT.

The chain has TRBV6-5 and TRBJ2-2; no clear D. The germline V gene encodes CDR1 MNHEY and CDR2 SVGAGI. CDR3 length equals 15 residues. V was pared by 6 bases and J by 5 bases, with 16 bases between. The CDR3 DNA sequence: TGTGCCAGCAGATCCACGAGTACGAGGACCGGGGAGCTGTTTTTT. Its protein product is CASRSTSTRTGELFF.

CDR3 sequence: CASRRRDNIHEQYF. The CDR3 DNA reads TGTGCCAGCAGACGCCGGGACAACATCCACGAGCAGTACTTC. The chain employs TRBV6-5 and TRBJ2-7, with D possibly matching TRBD1 (6 bases). The germline V gene has CDR1 MNHEY and CDR2 SVGAGI. The CDR3 consists of 14 residues. With 6 bases removed from V and 5 bases from J, the gap between germline ends came to 17 bases.

In DNA, the CDR3 is TGTGCCAGCAGTGCCCCCGGGCCCCAGCATTTT. Translating gives CASSAPGPQHF. The chain couples TRBV2 to TRBJ1-5; D unresolved. The V gene's germline CDR1 is SNHLY and CDR2 FYNNEI. The ends were cut back, 4 bases at V and 9 bases at J, with 7 bases in the middle. There are 11 residues in the CDR3.

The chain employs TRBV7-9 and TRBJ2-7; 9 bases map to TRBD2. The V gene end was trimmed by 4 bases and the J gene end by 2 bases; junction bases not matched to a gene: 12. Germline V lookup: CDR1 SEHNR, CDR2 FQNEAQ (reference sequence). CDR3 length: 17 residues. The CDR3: CASSSKNSGGAAYEQYF. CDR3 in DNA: TGTGCCAGCAGCTCGAAAAATAGCGGGGGCGCTGCCTACGAGCAGTACTTC.

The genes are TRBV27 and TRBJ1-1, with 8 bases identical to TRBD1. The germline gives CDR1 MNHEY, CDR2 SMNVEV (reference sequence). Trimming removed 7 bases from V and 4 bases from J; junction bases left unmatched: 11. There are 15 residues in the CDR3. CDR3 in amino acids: CASTTIGTGGTEAFF. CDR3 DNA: TGTGCCAGCACCACTATAGGAACAGGGGGCACTGAAGCTTTCTTT.

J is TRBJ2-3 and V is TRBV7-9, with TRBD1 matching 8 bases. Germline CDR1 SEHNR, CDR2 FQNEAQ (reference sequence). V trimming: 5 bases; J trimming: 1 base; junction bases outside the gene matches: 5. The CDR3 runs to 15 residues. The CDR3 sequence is CASSDQGAGTDTQYF. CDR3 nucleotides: TGTGCCAGCAGCGACCAGGGGGCCGGCACAGATACGCAGTATTTT.

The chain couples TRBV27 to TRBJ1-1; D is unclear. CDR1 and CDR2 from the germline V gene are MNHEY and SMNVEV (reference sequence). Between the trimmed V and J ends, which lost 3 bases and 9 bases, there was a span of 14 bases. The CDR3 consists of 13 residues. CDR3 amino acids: CASSFGSAGKAFF. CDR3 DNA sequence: TGTGCCAGCAGTTTTGGTTCCGCGGGGAAAGCTTTCTTT.

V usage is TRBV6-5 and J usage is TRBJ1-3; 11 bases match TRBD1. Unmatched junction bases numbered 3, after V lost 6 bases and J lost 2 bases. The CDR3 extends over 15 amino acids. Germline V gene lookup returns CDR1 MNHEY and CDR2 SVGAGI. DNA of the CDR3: TGTGCCAGCAGCACGGACAGGGGGCCTGGAAACACCATATATTTT. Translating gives CASSTDRGPGNTIYF.

The DNA for the CDR3 is TGTGCCAGCCGGGTGGGAGACACTGAAGCTTTCTTT. Amino acids: CASRVGDTEAFF. The gene calls are TRBV12-3 or TRBV12-4 and TRBJ1-1; D ambiguous. The CDR3 is 12 amino acids. Trimming removed 8 bases at V and 3 bases at J, with 10 bases between.

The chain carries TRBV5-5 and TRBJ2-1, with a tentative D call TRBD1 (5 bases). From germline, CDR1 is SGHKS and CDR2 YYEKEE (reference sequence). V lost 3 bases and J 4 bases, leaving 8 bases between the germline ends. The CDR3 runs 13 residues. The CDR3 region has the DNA TGTGCCAGCAGCTCGGACACGTACAATGAGCAGTTCTTC. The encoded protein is CASSSDTYNEQFF.

The CDR3 spells CASSPHLRAGVTYNEQFF. The CDR3 region has the DNA TGTGCCAGCAGTCCCCACCTACGAGCGGGAGTGACCTACAATGAGCAGTTCTTC. The rearrangement links TRBV27 to TRBJ2-1, with 8 positions matching TRBD2. V gave up 5 bases and J gave up 2 bases; unmatched junction bases: 14. Germline V lookup: CDR1 MNHEY, CDR2 SMNVEV (reference sequence). The CDR3 is made up of 18 amino acids.

The CDR3 sequence is CAWKPNTGELFF. In DNA form, the CDR3 reads TGTGCCTGGAAGCCTAACACCGGGGAGCTGTTTTTT. The gene calls are TRBV30 and TRBJ2-2; D is ambiguous. Looked up from germline, CDR1 is GTSNPN and CDR2 is SVGIG (reference sequence). CDR3 size: 12 residues. With 4 bases removed from V and 2 bases from J, the gap between germline ends came to 5 bases.

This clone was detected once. CDR3 loop: CASSLGASSNQPQHF. The DNA of the CDR3 is TGCGCCAGCAGCTTGGGGGCCTCTAGCAATCAGCCCCAGCATTTT. This chain uses TRBV5-1 with TRBJ1-5; D gene unclear. V dropped 0 bases and J dropped 0 bases, with 7 bases sitting between them. The CDR3 loop spans 15 amino acids. Germline V gene sequence: CDR1 SGHRS, CDR2 YFSETQ.

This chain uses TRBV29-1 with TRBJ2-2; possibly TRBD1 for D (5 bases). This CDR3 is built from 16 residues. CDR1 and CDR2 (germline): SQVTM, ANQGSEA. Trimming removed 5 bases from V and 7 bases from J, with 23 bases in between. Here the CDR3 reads CSVNSLGAPGYGELFF. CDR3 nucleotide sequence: TGCAGCGTTAACAGTCTAGGGGCCCCCGGTTACGGGGAGCTGTTTTTT.

CDR3 nucleotide sequence: TGTGCCAGCAGCCCCATAGCCGGGACAGCAACTAATGAAAAACTGTTTTTT. This gives the protein CASSPIAGTATNEKLFF. This chain uses TRBV11-2 with TRBJ1-4; 7 bases are a match to TRBD1. The CDR3 has 17 residues. Looked up from germline, CDR1 is SGHAT and CDR2 is FQNNGV. J gave up 0 bases and V 5 bases, and 9 bases lay outside the gene matches.

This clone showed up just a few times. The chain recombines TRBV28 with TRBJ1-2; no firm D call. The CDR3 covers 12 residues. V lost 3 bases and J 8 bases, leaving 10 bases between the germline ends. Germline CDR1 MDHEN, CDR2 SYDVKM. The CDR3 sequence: CASSFNAPGYTF. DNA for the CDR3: TGTGCCAGCAGTTTTAACGCGCCGGGCTACACCTTC.

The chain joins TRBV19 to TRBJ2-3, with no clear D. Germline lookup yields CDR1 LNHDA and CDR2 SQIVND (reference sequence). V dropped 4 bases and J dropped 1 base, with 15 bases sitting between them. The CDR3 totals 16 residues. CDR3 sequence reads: CASSTRGWSRTDTQYF. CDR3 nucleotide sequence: TGTGCCAGTAGTACGCGAGGTTGGTCCCGCACAGATACGCAGTATTTT.

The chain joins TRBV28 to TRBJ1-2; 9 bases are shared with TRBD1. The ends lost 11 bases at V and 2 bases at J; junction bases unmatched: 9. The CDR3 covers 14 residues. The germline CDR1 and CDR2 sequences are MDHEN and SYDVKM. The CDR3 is CAARGTGGNYGYTF. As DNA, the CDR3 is TGTGCCGCGAGGGGAACAGGGGGCAACTATGGCTACACCTTC.

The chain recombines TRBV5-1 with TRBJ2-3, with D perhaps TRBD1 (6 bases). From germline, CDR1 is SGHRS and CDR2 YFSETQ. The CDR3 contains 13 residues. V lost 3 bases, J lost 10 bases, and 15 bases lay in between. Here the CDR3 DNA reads TGCGCCAGCAGCTACAAACAGGGCGATGCGCAGTATTTT. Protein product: CASSYKQGDAQYF.

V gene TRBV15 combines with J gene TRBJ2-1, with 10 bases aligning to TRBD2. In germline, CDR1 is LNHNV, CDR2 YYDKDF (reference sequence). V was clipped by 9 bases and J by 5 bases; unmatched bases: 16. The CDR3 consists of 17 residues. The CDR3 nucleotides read TGTGCCACGACGTCGGGACTAGCGACCAAGAAGGACAATGAGCAGTTCTTC. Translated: CATTSGLATKKDNEQFF.

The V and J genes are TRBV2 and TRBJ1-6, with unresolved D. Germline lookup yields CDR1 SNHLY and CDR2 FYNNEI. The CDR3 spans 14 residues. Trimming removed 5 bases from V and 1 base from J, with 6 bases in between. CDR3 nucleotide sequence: TGTGCCAGCAGTTACGGTTCCTATAATTCACCCCTCCACTTT. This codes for CASSYGSYNSPLHF.

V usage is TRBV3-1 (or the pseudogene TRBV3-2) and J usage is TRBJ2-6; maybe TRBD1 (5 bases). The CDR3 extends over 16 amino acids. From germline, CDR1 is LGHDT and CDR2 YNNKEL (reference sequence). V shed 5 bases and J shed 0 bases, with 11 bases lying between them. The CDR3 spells CASSFRRDSGANVLTF. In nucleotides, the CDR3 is TGTGCCAGCAGCTTCCGCAGGGACTCTGGGGCCAACGTCCTGACTTTC.

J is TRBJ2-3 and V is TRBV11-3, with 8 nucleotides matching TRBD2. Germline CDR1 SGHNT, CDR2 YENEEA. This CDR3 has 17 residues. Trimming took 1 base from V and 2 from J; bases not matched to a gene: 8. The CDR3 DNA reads TGTGCCAGCAGCTTAGGGGATCCGGGAGGGCCCACAGATACGCAGTATTTT. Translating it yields CASSLGDPGGPTDTQYF.

CDR3 region: CASSPPGTRYNEQFF. The DNA of the CDR3 is TGTGCCAGCAGCCCGCCCGGGACACGGTACAATGAGCAGTTCTTC. The chain joins TRBV3-1 (or the pseudogene TRBV3-2) to TRBJ2-1; D might be TRBD1 (6 bases). Germline CDR1 LGHDT, CDR2 YNNKEL (reference sequence). The CDR3 is made up of 15 amino acids. Between the trimmed V and J ends, which lost 4 bases and 4 bases, there was a span of 14 bases.

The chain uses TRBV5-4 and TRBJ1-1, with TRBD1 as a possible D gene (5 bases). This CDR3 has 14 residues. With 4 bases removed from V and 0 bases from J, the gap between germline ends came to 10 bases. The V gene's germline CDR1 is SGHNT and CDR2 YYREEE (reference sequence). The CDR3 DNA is TGTGCCAGCAGCCCGACAGACATGAACACTGAAGCTTTCTTT. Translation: CASSPTDMNTEAFF.

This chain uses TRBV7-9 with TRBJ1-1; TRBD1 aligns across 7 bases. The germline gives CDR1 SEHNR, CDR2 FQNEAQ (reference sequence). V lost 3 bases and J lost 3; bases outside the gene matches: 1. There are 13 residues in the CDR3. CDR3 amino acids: CASSFDRDTEAFF. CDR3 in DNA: TGTGCCAGCAGCTTTGACAGGGACACTGAAGCTTTCTTT.

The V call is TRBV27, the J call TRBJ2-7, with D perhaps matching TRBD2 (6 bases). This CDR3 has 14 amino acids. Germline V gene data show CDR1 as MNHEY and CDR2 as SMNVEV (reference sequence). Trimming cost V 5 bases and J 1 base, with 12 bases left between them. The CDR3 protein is CASSRAAGSYEQYF. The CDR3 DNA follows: TGTGCCAGCAGTCGAGCAGCGGGTTCCTACGAGCAGTACTTC.

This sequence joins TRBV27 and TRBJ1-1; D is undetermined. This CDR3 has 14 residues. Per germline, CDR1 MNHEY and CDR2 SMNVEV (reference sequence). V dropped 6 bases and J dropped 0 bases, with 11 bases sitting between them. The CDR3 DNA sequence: TGTGCCAGCAGAAAGAGGCAATTGAACACTGAAGCTTTCTTT. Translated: CASRKRQLNTEAFF.

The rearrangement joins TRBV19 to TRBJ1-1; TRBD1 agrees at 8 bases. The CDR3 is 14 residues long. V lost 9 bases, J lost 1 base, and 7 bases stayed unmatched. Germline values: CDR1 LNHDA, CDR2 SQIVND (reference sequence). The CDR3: CASHRDRQNTEAFF. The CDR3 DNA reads TGTGCCAGCCATCGGGACAGGCAGAACACTGAAGCTTTCTTT.